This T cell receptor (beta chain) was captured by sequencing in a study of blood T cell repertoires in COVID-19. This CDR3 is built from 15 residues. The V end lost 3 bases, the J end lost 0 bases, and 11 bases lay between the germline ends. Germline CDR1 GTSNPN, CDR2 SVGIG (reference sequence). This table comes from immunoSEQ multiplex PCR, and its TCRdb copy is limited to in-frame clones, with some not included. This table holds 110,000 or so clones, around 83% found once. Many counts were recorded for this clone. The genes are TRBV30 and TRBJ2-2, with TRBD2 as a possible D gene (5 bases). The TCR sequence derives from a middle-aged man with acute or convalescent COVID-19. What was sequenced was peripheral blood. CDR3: CAWRDYDANTGELFF. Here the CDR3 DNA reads TGTGCCTGGAGAGACTATGACGCGAACACCGGGGAGCTGTTTTTT.